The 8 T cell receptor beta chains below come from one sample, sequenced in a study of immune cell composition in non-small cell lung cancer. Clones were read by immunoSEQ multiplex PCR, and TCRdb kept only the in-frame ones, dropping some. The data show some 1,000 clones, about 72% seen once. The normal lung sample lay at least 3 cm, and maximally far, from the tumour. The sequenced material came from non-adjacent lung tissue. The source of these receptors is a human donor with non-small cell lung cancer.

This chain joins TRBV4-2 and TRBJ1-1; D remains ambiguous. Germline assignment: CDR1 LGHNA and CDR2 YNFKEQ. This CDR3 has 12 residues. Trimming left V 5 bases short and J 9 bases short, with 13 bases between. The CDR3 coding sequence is TGTGCCAGCAGCTCCCCTGGCCTGAAAGCTTTCTTT. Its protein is CASSSPGLKAFF.

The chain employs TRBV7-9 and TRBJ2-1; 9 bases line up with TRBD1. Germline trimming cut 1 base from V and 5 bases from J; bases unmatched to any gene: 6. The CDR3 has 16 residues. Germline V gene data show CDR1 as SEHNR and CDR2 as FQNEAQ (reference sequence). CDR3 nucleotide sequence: TGTGCCAGCAGCTTAGAAACAGGGGGCTACCACAATGAGCAGTTCTTC. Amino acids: CASSLETGGYHNEQFF. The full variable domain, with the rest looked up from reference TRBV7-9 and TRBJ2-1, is DTGVSQNPRHKITKRGQNVTFRCDPISEHNRLYWYRQTLGQGPEFLTYFQNEAQLEKSRLLSDRFSAERPKGSFSTLEIQRTEQGDSAMYLCASSLETGGYHNEQFFGPGTRLTVL.

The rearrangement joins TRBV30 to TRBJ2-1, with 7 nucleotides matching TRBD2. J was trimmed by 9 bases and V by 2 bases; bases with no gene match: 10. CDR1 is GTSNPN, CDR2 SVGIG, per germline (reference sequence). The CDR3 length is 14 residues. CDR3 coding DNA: TGTGCCTGGAGTCCAGCGGGGTTGATTGTTGAGCAGTTCTTC. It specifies CAWSPAGLIVEQFF.

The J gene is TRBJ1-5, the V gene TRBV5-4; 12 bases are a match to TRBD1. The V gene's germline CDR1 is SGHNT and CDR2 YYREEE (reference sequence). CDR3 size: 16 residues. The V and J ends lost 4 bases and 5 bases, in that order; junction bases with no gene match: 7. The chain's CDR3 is CASSGGGQGAYQPQHF. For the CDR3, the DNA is TGTGCCAGCAGCGGCGGGGGACAGGGGGCTTATCAGCCCCAGCATTTT.

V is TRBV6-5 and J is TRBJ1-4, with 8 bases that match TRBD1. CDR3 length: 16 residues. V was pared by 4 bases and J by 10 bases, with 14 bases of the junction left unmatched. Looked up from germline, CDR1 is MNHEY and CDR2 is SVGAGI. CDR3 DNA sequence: TGTGCCAGCAGTTGGGGCCAGGGGGCTGGTCGGGCAAAACTGTTTTTT. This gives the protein CASSWGQGAGRAKLFF.

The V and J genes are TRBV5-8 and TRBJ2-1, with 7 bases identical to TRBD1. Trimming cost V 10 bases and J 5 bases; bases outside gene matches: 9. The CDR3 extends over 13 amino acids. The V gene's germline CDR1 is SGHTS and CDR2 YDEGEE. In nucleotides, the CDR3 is TGTGCCGGAAACAGGGGACGGGACAATGAGCAGTTCTTC. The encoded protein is CAGNRGRDNEQFF.

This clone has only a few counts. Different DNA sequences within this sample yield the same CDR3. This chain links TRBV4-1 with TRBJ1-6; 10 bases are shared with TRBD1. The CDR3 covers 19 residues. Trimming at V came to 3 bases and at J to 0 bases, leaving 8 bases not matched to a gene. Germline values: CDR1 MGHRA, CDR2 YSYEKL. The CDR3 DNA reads TGCGCCAGCAGCCAGACGCCGGGACAGGGGAGCTCCTATAATTCACCCCTCCACTTT. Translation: CASSQTPGQGSSYNSPLHF.

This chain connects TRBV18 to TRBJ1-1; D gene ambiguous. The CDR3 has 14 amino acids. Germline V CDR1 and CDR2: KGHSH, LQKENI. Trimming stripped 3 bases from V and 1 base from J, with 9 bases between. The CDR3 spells CASSPITRNTEAFF. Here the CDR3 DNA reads TGTGCCAGCTCACCGATAACAAGGAACACTGAAGCTTTCTTT.